The 20 T cell receptor beta chains below come from one sample, sequenced in a study of blood T cell repertoires in COVID-19. Measured with immunoSEQ multiplex PCR; TCRdb has only the in-frame clones, and not every one. This sample carries roughly 100,000 clones, roughly 90% of them seen once, and the ten largest clones take under 20%. The sample was peripheral blood. These receptors were taken from a woman of 80 years or more in a cohort sampled during active COVID-19.

The V and J genes are TRBV5-1 and TRBJ2-7; tentatively, D is TRBD1 (9 bases). The CDR3 totals 15 residues. The germline V gene encodes CDR1 SGHRS and CDR2 YFSETQ. Trimming left V 8 bases short and J 2 bases short, with 20 bases between. CDR3 sequence reads: CASQVAGTGTYEQYF. The CDR3 nucleotides are TGCGCCAGTCAGGTAGCGGGGACAGGGACCTACGAGCAGTACTTC.

This chain links TRBV5-4 with TRBJ2-1, with 10 bases fitting TRBD2. This CDR3 comprises 17 residues. Germline CDR1 SGHNT, CDR2 YYREEE (reference sequence). With V trimmed by 4 bases and J by 12 bases, 19 bases remained unmatched. Written as DNA, the CDR3 is TGTGCCAGCAGCCCGGGACTAGCGAGACTTCTTGATTTGGGGCAGTTCTTC. Protein sequence: CASSPGLARLLDLGQFF.

This clone was seen just once. V is TRBV28 and J is TRBJ1-4; possible D gene TRBD1, 5 bases. V was clipped by 3 bases and J by 2 bases, with 10 bases between them. Per germline, CDR1 MDHEN and CDR2 SYDVKM. The CDR3 loop spans 15 amino acids. CDR3 DNA sequence: TGTGCCAGCAGTTTGATGGGGCCGACTAATGAAAAACTGTTTTTT. Its translation: CASSLMGPTNEKLFF.

The rearrangement uses TRBV3-1 (or the pseudogene TRBV3-2) and TRBJ1-1; TRBD1 matches at 7 bases. CDR1 LGHDT and CDR2 YNNKEL come from the germline V gene (reference sequence). The CDR3 spans 14 residues. V lost 3 bases, J lost 4 bases, and 5 bases stayed unmatched. Here the CDR3 DNA reads TGTGCCAGCAGCCAGGGTTACAGGGGCACTGAAGCTTTCTTT. Its protein is CASSQGYRGTEAFF.

The chain is built from TRBV30 and TRBJ2-5; D gene unclear. The germline gives CDR1 GTSNPN, CDR2 SVGIG (reference sequence). CDR3 size: 12 residues. V lost 0 bases and J lost 2, with 4 bases in between. This CDR3 reads CAWSVRQETQYF. CDR3 DNA sequence: TGTGCCTGGAGTGTGCGGCAAGAGACCCAGTACTTC.

The CDR3 DNA reads as TGTGCCAGCAGCTTAACCATTACTAGCGGGGGCGAGCAGTACTTC. Its translation: CASSLTITSGGEQYF. The V call is TRBV13, the J call TRBJ2-7; 11 positions agree with TRBD2. V lost 2 bases, J lost 6 bases, and 6 bases stayed unmatched. The CDR3 has 15 amino acids. CDR1 and CDR2 (germline): PRHDT, FYEKMQ (reference sequence).

The table lists this clone with a few counts. The genes are TRBV11-2 and TRBJ2-7; TRBD2 matches 9 bases. This CDR3 has 14 amino acids. The V and J ends lost 7 bases and 3 bases, in that order; junction bases with no gene match: 7. From germline, CDR1 is SGHAT and CDR2 FQNNGV. Here the CDR3 DNA reads TGTGCCAGCACCCAGGTAGCGGGAGACTACGAGCAGTACTTC. Encoded protein: CASTQVAGDYEQYF.

J is TRBJ2-7 and V is TRBV14; tentative D call: TRBD2 (5 bases). This CDR3 has 13 residues. Deletions cut 4 bases from V and 3 bases from J, with 10 bases between. Germline V gene data show CDR1 as SGHDN and CDR2 as FVKESK. The CDR3: CASSPSGFYEQYF. The CDR3, as DNA: TGTGCCAGCAGCCCGTCGGGGTTCTACGAGCAGTACTTC.

The J gene is TRBJ2-5, the V gene TRBV9, with TRBD1 identical over 12 bases. CDR1 is SGDLS, CDR2 YYNGEE, per germline. This CDR3 is 15 amino acids long. The ends lost 4 bases at V and 7 bases at J; junction bases unmatched: 8. The CDR3 is CASSPGQGALGTQYF. The CDR3 DNA is TGTGCCAGCAGCCCGGGACAGGGGGCGCTAGGGACCCAGTACTTC.

The rearrangement joins TRBV14 to TRBJ2-3; perhaps TRBD2 as D (7 bases). Germline CDR1 SGHDN, CDR2 FVKESK. V gave up 4 bases and J gave up 5 bases, with 19 bases separating them. The CDR3 covers 16 residues. CDR3 in amino acids: CASSPFEARGLDTQYF. The CDR3 nucleotides are TGTGCCAGCAGCCCGTTTGAGGCGCGGGGGCTAGATACGCAGTATTTT. Combining the CDR3 with reference TRBV14 and TRBJ2-3 gives the whole variable domain EAGVTQFPSHSVIEKGQTVTLRCDPISGHDNLYWYRRVMGKEIKFLLHFVKESKQDESGMPNNRFLAERTGGTYSTLKVQPAELEDSGVYFCASSPFEARGLDTQYFGPGTRLTVL.

This clone has only a few counts. In nucleotides, the CDR3 is TGCGCCAGCAGCCAAGATAGTGGGACTAGCGGGGGTTACGAGCAGTACTTC. Translated: CASSQDSGTSGGYEQYF. The chain recombines TRBV4-1 with TRBJ2-7; 14 nucleotides align to TRBD2. Germline CDR1 MGHRA, CDR2 YSYEKL. V lost 0 bases to trimming and J lost 4 bases; unmatched junction nucleotides: 5. This CDR3 region has 17 residues.

The chain combines TRBV18 with TRBJ2-7, with a weak D call TRBD1 (5 bases). CDR3 size: 15 residues. CDR1 and CDR2 (germline): KGHSH, LQKENI. Trimming removed 3 bases from V and 4 bases from J, with 16 bases in between. The CDR3 DNA follows: TGTGCCAGCTCACCCGGACAACTCGGCACTTACGAGCAGTACTTC. It codes for CASSPGQLGTYEQYF.

The chain is built from TRBV5-1 and TRBJ2-3; D gene uncertain. Trimming took 2 bases from V and 1 from J, leaving 11 bases between them. The CDR3 covers 15 residues. Germline CDR1 is SGHRS and CDR2 is YFSETQ. This chain's CDR3 is CASSFSDGGTDTQYF. CDR3 DNA sequence: TGCGCCAGCAGCTTCTCTGACGGAGGCACAGATACGCAGTATTTT.

J is TRBJ2-7 and V is TRBV3-1 (or the pseudogene TRBV3-2); D unresolved. The V gene's germline CDR1 is LGHDT and CDR2 YNNKEL (reference sequence). The V end lost 0 bases, the J end lost 2 bases, and 11 bases lay between the germline ends. The CDR3 is made up of 15 amino acids. CDR3 DNA sequence: TGTGCCAGCAGCCAAGATCTTACGGTGACCTACGAGCAGTACTTC. It encodes CASSQDLTVTYEQYF.

The rearrangement uses TRBV6-2 or TRBV6-3 and TRBJ2-1; D not certain. Germline CDR1 and CDR2: MNHEY and SVGEGT. This CDR3 spans 16 amino acids. V was trimmed by 4 bases and J by 4 bases, leaving 17 bases between them. The chain's CDR3 is CASSSRVPESYNEQFF. CDR3 in DNA: TGTGCCAGCAGTTCTCGGGTCCCCGAATCATACAATGAGCAGTTCTTC.

This rearrangement joins TRBV11-2 to TRBJ1-2; a weak D match, TRBD1 (6 bases). CDR3 length: 14 residues. Trimming took off 2 bases at V and 8 bases at J, with 15 bases between the two ends. Looked up from germline, CDR1 is SGHAT and CDR2 is FQNNGV. The CDR3 loop is CASSLPGEGGGYTF. The CDR3 region has the DNA TGTGCCAGCAGCTTACCAGGGGAAGGGGGAGGCTACACCTTC.

J is TRBJ1-1 and V is TRBV3-1 (or the pseudogene TRBV3-2); 7 positions agree with TRBD1. Losses at the gene ends were 6 bases for V and 1 base for J; bases not matched to a gene: 2. The CDR3 length is 13 residues. Germline CDR1 is LGHDT and CDR2 is YNNKEL (reference sequence). The CDR3 here is CASSWTGNTEAFF. The DNA of the CDR3 is TGTGCCAGCAGTTGGACAGGGAACACTGAAGCTTTCTTT.

The V gene is TRBV18, the J gene TRBJ1-2; 11 bases map to TRBD1. The junction had 6 bases not matched to a gene; V was cut back by 6 bases and J by 9 bases. The CDR3 loop spans 13 amino acids. The germline V gene has CDR1 KGHSH and CDR2 LQKENI. This CDR3 is CASSSGTGGSYTF. The DNA for the CDR3 is TGTGCCAGCTCGTCCGGGACAGGGGGGAGCTACACCTTC.

This clone was seen only a few times. This chain uses TRBV2 with TRBJ2-3; 12 bases line up with TRBD2. The CDR3 has 15 amino acids. Trimming took 6 bases from V and 3 from J; bases not matched to a gene: 4. Per the germline V gene, CDR1 is SNHLY and CDR2 is FYNNEI. This chain's CDR3 is CASRAGTSGTDTQYF. The DNA of the CDR3 is TGTGCCAGCAGGGCCGGGACTAGCGGGACAGATACGCAGTATTTT.

This chain links TRBV6-1 with TRBJ2-7; possibly TRBD1 for D (7 bases). Between the trimmed V and J ends, which lost 0 bases and 4 bases, there was a span of 16 bases. Germline CDR1 is MNHNS and CDR2 is SASEGT. The CDR3 covers 16 residues. The CDR3, as DNA: TGTGCCAGCAGTGAAGCGTTCGGGGGACAGCGGTACGAGCAGTACTTC. It specifies CASSEAFGGQRYEQYF.